This TCR beta chain was identified in a study of T cell clones after liver transplantation. Whole-study context: Samples came from ITN030ST, which attempted immunosuppression withdrawal within 2 years of liver transplantation. Subjects received no induction therapy and standard immunosuppression until randomization at 12-24 months post-transplant.

The table came from immunoSEQ multiplex PCR; TCRdb's copy has only in-frame clones and leaves some out. There are tens of thousands of clones in the sample; approximately 63% occur only once, and about 3% lies in the top ten. Findings and caveats of the study: Small, mixed patient groups and varying post-transplant times limit these conclusions.

Of note for this clone: Antigen unknown.

Germline values: CDR1 SGHKS, CDR2 YYEKEE (reference sequence). Trimming left V 4 bases short and J 0 bases short, with 19 bases between. The length of the CDR3 is 17 residues. The specimen comprised CD4+ T cells from blood, sampled at the approximately 16-month timepoint. The chain is built from TRBV5-5 and TRBJ1-1; TRBD1 might be the D (5 bases). The TCR comes from a human patient who received a liver transplant. Some of these T cells may belong to the graft donor. CDR3 nucleotide sequence: TGTGCCAGCAGCACGGAAGGCGCCGGGACCGTGAACACTGAAGCTTTCTTT. Translating gives CASSTEGAGTVNTEAFF.